These 31 T cell receptor beta chains originate from one sample sequenced in a study of spatial heterogeneity in lung cancer. Specified time point: sample taken at primary tumor resection. TCRdb re-analysed the 5' RACE reads in MiXCR, keeping a single row per CDR3 protein. The profile covers more than 15,000 distinct CDR3 sequences, with less than 7.5% appearing a single time and approximately 6.8% taken by the ten largest. These TCRs are of unknown antigen specificity. Overall study results and limits: The number of expanded tumor alpha and beta chains correlated with mutation number.

The source material was lung tumor tissue, sampled at surgery. The receptors were sampled from a male donor with early-stage non-small cell lung cancer.

This clonotype was detected many times. This chain links TRBV7-9 with TRBJ2-2; no reliable D call. V was clipped by 4 bases and J by 5 bases, with 14 bases between them. The V gene's germline CDR1 is SEHNR and CDR2 FQNEAQ (reference sequence). This CDR3 has 15 residues. The CDR3, as DNA: TGTGCCAGCAGCTACCACAGCCAGCCAACCGGGGAGCTGTTTTTT. Encoded protein: CASSYHSQPTGELFF.

There are many counts of this clonotype. This chain uses TRBV4-1 with TRBJ2-1; TRBD2 aligns across 7 bases. The ends lost 1 base at V and 4 bases at J; junction bases unmatched: 7. Germline V gives CDR1 MGHRA, CDR2 YSYEKL. The length of the CDR3 is 16 residues. CDR3 protein: CASSQALAERYNEQFF. CDR3 bases: TGCGCCAGCAGCCAAGCGCTAGCGGAGAGATACAATGAGCAGTTCTTC.

At least ten counts were recorded for this clonotype. The chain combines TRBV20-1 with TRBJ2-1; 7 bases match TRBD2. The CDR3 length is 17 residues. Trimming removed 6 bases from V and 3 bases from J; junction bases left unmatched: 17. Per germline, CDR1 DFQATT and CDR2 SNEGSKA (reference sequence). CDR3 residues: CSAPGVVKGRDYNEQFF. Written as DNA, the CDR3 is TGCAGTGCCCCAGGAGTAGTTAAGGGGAGGGACTACAATGAGCAGTTCTTC.

The chain combines TRBV28 with TRBJ1-6; no clear D gene. Germline V gene sequence: CDR1 MDHEN, CDR2 SYDVKM. V dropped 1 base and J dropped 0 bases, with 7 bases sitting between them. The CDR3 is made up of 16 amino acids. CDR3 protein: CASSLLGSSYNSPLHF. The CDR3 DNA reads as TGTGCCAGCAGTTTATTAGGGAGCTCCTATAATTCACCCCTCCACTTT.

This clonotype was observed at least ten times. The CDR3 coding sequence is TGCAGTGCCAGGGAGGGAAACAGGGTCGCTAACTATGGCTACACCTTC. It codes for CSAREGNRVANYGYTF. This chain links TRBV20-1 with TRBJ1-2; possibly TRBD1 for D (6 bases). CDR3 length: 16 residues. CDR1 and CDR2 from the germline V gene are DFQATT and SNEGSKA (reference sequence). Trimming stripped 6 bases from V and 0 bases from J, with 20 bases between.

The table lists this clonotype with many counts. The chain recombines TRBV6-5 with TRBJ1-2; D not resolved. Trimming left V 4 bases short and J 7 bases short, with 10 bases between. CDR1 is MNHEY and CDR2 is SVGAGI in the germline V gene. This CDR3 is built from 12 residues. In nucleotides, the CDR3 is TGTGCCAGCAGTTTAAAGGGTAGTGGCTACACCTTC. The encoded protein is CASSLKGSGYTF.

There are many counts of this clonotype. The chain recombines TRBV7-2 with TRBJ1-1; D is ambiguous. Trimming pared 1 base from V and 1 base from J, leaving 7 bases between. The CDR3 totals 14 residues. Germline V gene data show CDR1 as SGHTA and CDR2 as FQGNSA. The CDR3 protein is CASSLELPNTEAFF. The CDR3 DNA reads as TGTGCCAGCAGCTTAGAACTGCCGAACACTGAAGCTTTCTTT. Variable domain in full (rest from reference TRBV7-2 and TRBJ1-1): GAGVSQSPSNKVTEKGKDVELRCDPISGHTALYWYRQSLGQGLEFLIYFQGNSAPDKSGLPSDRFSAERTGGSVSTLTIQRTQQEDSAVYLCASSLELPNTEAFFGQGTRLTVV.

The sample holds many counts of this clonotype. The chain recombines TRBV20-1 with TRBJ1-1; no firm D call. The CDR3 has 13 residues. The germline gives CDR1 DFQATT, CDR2 SNEGSKA (reference sequence). V was pared by 6 bases and J by 5 bases, with 16 bases between. CDR3 amino acids: CSALGRSLTEAFF. CDR3 DNA sequence: TGCAGTGCCCTAGGACGGAGCCTGACTGAAGCTTTCTTT.

This clonotype was picked up a small number of times. This rearrangement joins TRBV25-1 to TRBJ2-7, with 7 positions matching TRBD1. V gave up 3 bases and J gave up 3 bases; unmatched junction bases: 8. The CDR3 extends over 15 amino acids. Germline V gene data show CDR1 as MGHDK and CDR2 as SYGVNS. The CDR3 region has the DNA TGTGCCAGCAGTGACCCCTCGACAGGGAGCTACGAGCAGTACTTC. Residues: CASSDPSTGSYEQYF.

This clonotype was seen at least ten times. The gene calls are TRBV6-6 and TRBJ1-2; 7 bases align to TRBD1. The junction had 12 bases not matched to a gene; V was cut back by 6 bases and J by 5 bases. Germline V gene lookup returns CDR1 MNHNY and CDR2 SVGAGI (reference sequence). This CDR3 spans 15 amino acids. Here the CDR3 DNA reads TGTGCCAGCAGAATTGAGGGGGCGCGTGCTTATGGCTACACCTTC. It is translated as CASRIEGARAYGYTF.

This clonotype was observed at least ten times. The chain uses TRBV7-9 and TRBJ2-2; TRBD1 or TRBD2 may be the D gene (5 bases each). Trimming cost V 0 bases and J 2 bases, with 13 bases left between them. This CDR3 spans 17 amino acids. Germline CDR1 SEHNR, CDR2 FQNEAQ (reference sequence). CDR3 loop: CASSLAGHGTNTGELFF. The CDR3 nucleotides read TGTGCCAGCAGCTTAGCCGGACACGGGACCAACACCGGGGAGCTGTTTTTT.

This clonotype showed up many times. The gene calls are TRBV6-5 and TRBJ2-5; D is uncertain. CDR1 and CDR2 from the germline V gene are MNHEY and SVGAGI. The CDR3 is 12 residues long. V lost 4 bases and J lost 5, with 8 bases in between. This chain's CDR3 is CASSSFAETQYF. The CDR3 nucleotides are TGTGCCAGCAGTTCGTTTGCGGAGACCCAGTACTTC.

A few counts support this clonotype. The CDR3 nucleotides read TGTGCCAGCAGCTCTCGGGACAACTACGAGCAGTACTTC. This sequence encodes CASSSRDNYEQYF. The chain links TRBV7-9 to TRBJ2-7; weak D call: TRBD1 (6 bases). The CDR3 has 13 amino acids. V was trimmed by 4 bases and J by 3 bases, leaving 10 bases between them. Germline lookup yields CDR1 SEHNR and CDR2 FQNEAQ (reference sequence).

This clonotype was detected many times. The rearrangement joins TRBV4-3 to TRBJ2-7; 15 nucleotides match TRBD2. There are 19 residues in the CDR3. V trimming: 4 bases; J trimming: 5 bases; junction bases outside the gene matches: 15. Germline loops: CDR1 LGHNA, CDR2 YSLEER. CDR3 DNA sequence: TGCGCCAGCAGCCCATCCGGACTAGCGGGGGGGGCCACGAACCACGAGCAGTACTTC. It translates to CASSPSGLAGGATNHEQYF.

This clonotype has at least ten counts. The chain joins TRBV7-2 to TRBJ1-1, with D unresolved. Looked up from germline, CDR1 is SGHTA and CDR2 is FQGNSA. The length of the CDR3 is 12 residues. V was clipped by 2 bases and J by 8 bases, with 9 bases between them. The CDR3: CASSLFSAEAFF. CDR3 sequence (DNA): TGTGCCAGCAGCTTATTTTCGGCGGAAGCTTTCTTT.

This clonotype was picked up many times. The rearrangement joins TRBV3-1 to TRBJ2-7; tentatively, D is TRBD2 (6 bases). The germline V and J ends were trimmed by 7 bases and 2 bases, with 15 bases remaining between them. The CDR3 length is 14 residues. CDR1 and CDR2 from the germline V gene are LGHDT and YNNKEL (reference sequence). Here the CDR3 DNA reads TGTGCCAGCACCCCTCCGGGGAGGACCTACGAGCAGTACTTC. Translating it yields CASTPPGRTYEQYF.

The sample holds many counts of this clonotype. This chain joins TRBV6-2 or TRBV6-3 and TRBJ2-2; 7 bases match TRBD1. After removal of 4 bases from V and 6 bases from J, the junction contained 5 bases not matched to a gene. Germline CDR1 MNHEY, CDR2 SVGEGT. CDR3 length equals 14 residues. The CDR3 sequence: CASSLLGQAGELFF. CDR3 DNA sequence: TGTGCCAGCAGTTTGCTTGGACAGGCCGGGGAGCTGTTTTTT.

This clonotype was detected many times. The CDR3 reads CASSTPGLAGGPYEQYF. The CDR3 nucleotides read TGTGCCAGCAGTACGCCGGGACTAGCGGGAGGGCCATACGAGCAGTACTTC. This chain joins TRBV6-6 and TRBJ2-7; 16 bases fit TRBD2. J gave up 4 bases and V 5 bases, and 8 bases lay outside the gene matches. The CDR3 length is 17 residues. The germline CDR1 and CDR2 sequences are MNHNY and SVGAGI (reference sequence).

This clonotype was observed at least ten times. The gene calls are TRBV10-3 and TRBJ2-2; 8 bases agree with TRBD1. The CDR3 totals 15 residues. Germline V gene sequence: CDR1 ENHRY, CDR2 SYGVKD. The V gene end was trimmed by 2 bases and the J gene end by 1 base; junction bases not matched to a gene: 0. The CDR3 DNA reads TGTGCCATCAGTGAGGGGACAGGGAACACCGGGGAGCTGTTTTTT. This translates into CAISEGTGNTGELFF.

This clonotype was observed a handful of times. V is TRBV9 and J is TRBJ2-3; D gene uncertain. The CDR3 runs 13 residues. CDR1 and CDR2 (germline): SGDLS, YYNGEE. V was shortened by 0 bases and J by 3 bases, with 5 bases between the two germline ends. The CDR3 nucleotides read TGTGCCAGCAGCGTAGGGGGTACAGATACGCAGTATTTT. It encodes CASSVGGTDTQYF.

Ten or more counts support this clonotype. V gene TRBV7-2 combines with J gene TRBJ2-7, with 11 bases that match TRBD2. V lost 2 bases and J lost 2; bases outside the gene matches: 11. The CDR3 has 18 amino acids. Looked up from germline, CDR1 is SGHTA and CDR2 is FQGNSA. The CDR3 coding sequence is TGTGCCAGCAGCTTAAAAGGGACTAGCGGTTCTCATACCTACGAGCAGTACTTC. Translated: CASSLKGTSGSHTYEQYF.

This sequence joins TRBV20-1 and TRBJ1-5; 7 bases line up with TRBD1. The V gene end was trimmed by 6 bases and the J gene end by 3 bases; junction bases not matched to a gene: 5. The CDR3 loop spans 13 amino acids. Germline CDR1 is DFQATT and CDR2 is SNEGSKA (reference sequence). CDR3 protein: CSANRGHNQPQHF. The CDR3 bases are TGCAGTGCCAACAGGGGACACAATCAGCCCCAGCATTTT.

The CDR3 spells CSVDETQETQYF. The CDR3, as DNA: TGCAGCGTTGACGAGACACAAGAGACCCAGTACTTC. This chain connects TRBV29-1 to TRBJ2-5; D gene unclear. Germline CDR1 and CDR2: SQVTM and ANQGSEA. The CDR3 sequence is 12 residues long. With 3 bases removed from V and 2 bases from J, the gap between germline ends came to 7 bases.

This clonotype was recorded many times. V usage is TRBV7-2 and J usage is TRBJ2-1; 10 bases match TRBD2. The CDR3 extends over 14 amino acids. Losses at the gene ends were 9 bases for V and 8 bases for J; bases not matched to a gene: 10. Germline CDR1 and CDR2: SGHTA and FQGNSA. The CDR3, as DNA: TGTGCCAGTAGAAGCGGGGGGGTGAACTATGAGCAGTTCTTC. This sequence encodes CASRSGGVNYEQFF.

At least ten counts were recorded for this clonotype. The chain combines TRBV29-1 with TRBJ2-1, with D unresolved. Looked up from germline, CDR1 is SQVTM and CDR2 is ANQGSEA. Trimming took 2 bases from V and 6 from J, leaving 5 bases between them. The CDR3 spans 11 residues. DNA for the CDR3: TGCAGCGTTGAAATCTTCAATGAGCAGTTCTTC. Encoded protein: CSVEIFNEQFF.

There are a few counts of this clonotype. The DNA of the CDR3 is TGCAGTGCTTTAGAGCCGAGCACAGATACGCAGTATTTT. Translating it yields CSALEPSTDTQYF. This sequence joins TRBV20-1 and TRBJ2-3; D not certain. V was trimmed by 5 bases and J by 0 bases, leaving 9 bases between them. The CDR3 spans 13 residues. Looked up from germline, CDR1 is DFQATT and CDR2 is SNEGSKA (reference sequence).

This clonotype was recorded at least ten times. This chain uses TRBV20-1 with TRBJ2-7, with D unclear. Germline V lookup: CDR1 DFQATT, CDR2 SNEGSKA (reference sequence). The V end lost 3 bases, the J end lost 3 bases, and 6 bases lay between the germline ends. The CDR3 consists of 11 residues. CDR3 loop: CSARDGYEQYF. CDR3 DNA sequence: TGCAGTGCTAGGGATGGCTACGAGCAGTACTTC.

This clonotype is large by share. This chain uses TRBV12-3 or TRBV12-4 with TRBJ1-1; possibly TRBD1 for D (5 bases). The CDR3 totals 15 residues. V was clipped by 4 bases and J by 0 bases, with 12 bases between them. CDR3 nucleotides: TGTGCCAGCAGTTACCTAGGACACCTGAACACTGAAGCTTTCTTT. Its translation: CASSYLGHLNTEAFF.

The sample holds many counts of this clonotype. This rearrangement joins TRBV7-9 to TRBJ2-1; 8 bases align to TRBD2. Trimming took 4 bases from V and 6 from J; bases not matched to a gene: 5. The CDR3 has 14 amino acids. Germline loops: CDR1 SEHNR, CDR2 FQNEAQ (reference sequence). CDR3 residues: CASSSTGTSNEQFF. The CDR3 DNA is TGTGCCAGCAGCTCGACCGGGACTAGCAATGAGCAGTTCTTC.

In its sample, this clonotype was seen many times. CDR3 protein: CASSLFGVLSNEQFF. In DNA form, the CDR3 reads TGTGCCAGCAGCTTATTCGGGGTTTTAAGCAATGAGCAGTTCTTC. This rearrangement joins TRBV7-9 to TRBJ2-1; D is perhaps TRBD2 (5 bases). The germline gives CDR1 SEHNR, CDR2 FQNEAQ (reference sequence). Trimming took off 2 bases at V and 6 bases at J, with 14 bases between the two ends. This CDR3 comprises 15 residues.

This clonotype was detected many times. The V and J genes are TRBV9 and TRBJ2-1; D ambiguous. Germline CDR1 reads SGDLS; CDR2 reads YYNGEE. Trimming took off 0 bases at V and 0 bases at J, with 10 bases between the two ends. The CDR3 is 16 residues long. CDR3 sequence reads: CASSVGPSSSYNEQFF. DNA of the CDR3: TGTGCCAGCAGCGTAGGGCCGTCTAGCTCCTACAATGAGCAGTTCTTC.